This passage covers 24 T cell receptor beta chains from one sample sequenced in a study of blood T cell repertoires in COVID-19. Clones were read by immunoSEQ multiplex PCR, and TCRdb kept only the in-frame ones, dropping some. This sample has 470,000 or so clones, with 70% to 90% found just once. The sample consisted of peripheral blood. These receptors came from a human donor in a cohort sampled during active COVID-19.

The chain recombines TRBV2 with TRBJ1-1; a possible D gene is TRBD1 (5 bases). This CDR3 is built from 14 residues. The V end was cut by 6 bases, the J end by 0 bases, with 11 bases between. Looked up from germline, CDR1 is SNHLY and CDR2 is FYNNEI. CDR3 loop: CASSLDSMNTEAFF. CDR3 nucleotide sequence: TGTGCCAGCAGCCTAGACAGTATGAACACTGAAGCTTTCTTT.

This chain joins TRBV6-5 and TRBJ1-1; maybe TRBD1 (5 bases). This CDR3 comprises 14 residues. Trimming cost V 8 bases and J 6 bases, with 19 bases left between them. In germline, CDR1 is MNHEY, CDR2 SVGAGI. The CDR3 loop is CASLVRRGAAEAFF. The DNA of the CDR3 is TGTGCCAGCCTCGTACGGCGGGGCGCGGCTGAAGCTTTCTTT.

This clone has a handful of counts. This sample includes further DNA sequences coding for the same CDR3. The chain employs TRBV7-2 and TRBJ1-1; D perhaps matches TRBD1 (5 bases). V gave up 3 bases and J gave up 4 bases, with 12 bases separating them. Germline V lookup: CDR1 SGHTA, CDR2 FQGNSA. This CDR3 region has 14 residues. The CDR3 region is CASSFQGKGTEAFF. The CDR3 DNA reads as TGTGCCAGCAGCTTTCAGGGAAAGGGCACTGAAGCTTTCTTT.

In this sample, this clone turned up once. The V call is TRBV6-1, the J call TRBJ1-2, with D possibly matching TRBD1 (6 bases). The V and J ends lost 1 base and 4 bases respectively, with 10 bases between them. This CDR3 region has 14 residues. The germline V gene has CDR1 MNHNS and CDR2 SASEGT. DNA of the CDR3: TGTGCCAGCAGTGAAGACGGGACAAGCTATGGCTACACCTTC. Amino acid sequence: CASSEDGTSYGYTF.

The chain links TRBV2 to TRBJ2-3; D possibly corresponds to TRBD2 (5 bases). Germline V gene data show CDR1 as SNHLY and CDR2 as FYNNEI. This CDR3 is 14 amino acids long. Trimming left V 6 bases short and J 1 base short, with 11 bases between. The CDR3 spells CASSGDLGTDTQYF. In nucleotides, the CDR3 is TGTGCCAGCAGCGGGGATTTGGGCACAGATACGCAGTATTTT. Variable domain in full (rest from reference TRBV2 and TRBJ2-3): EPEVTQTPSHQVTQMGQEVILRCVPISNHLYFYWYRQILGQKVEFLVSFYNNEISEKSEIFDDQFSVERPDGSNFTLKIRSTKLEDSAMYFCASSGDLGTDTQYFGPGTRLTVL.

The rearrangement uses TRBV13 and TRBJ1-2, with D uncertain. V shed 3 bases and J shed 2 bases, with 4 bases lying between them. This CDR3 is 12 amino acids long. The germline gives CDR1 PRHDT, CDR2 FYEKMQ (reference sequence). In DNA form, the CDR3 reads TGTGCCAGCAGCTTGGAGAACTATGGCTACACCTTC. Translated: CASSLENYGYTF.

The V and J genes are TRBV5-1 and TRBJ2-3, with TRBD1 identical over 7 bases. V trimming: 4 bases; J trimming: 3 bases; junction bases outside the gene matches: 8. The CDR3 is made up of 15 amino acids. The germline gives CDR1 SGHRS, CDR2 YFSETQ. Here the CDR3 DNA reads TGCGCCAGCAGCCTGAGACAGGGACGTACAGATACGCAGTATTTT. It codes for CASSLRQGRTDTQYF.

V gene TRBV30 combines with J gene TRBJ2-7, with 10 positions matching TRBD1. There are 13 residues in the CDR3. Trimming cost V 5 bases and J 3 bases; bases outside gene matches: 4. Germline V CDR1 and CDR2: GTSNPN, SVGIG (reference sequence). CDR3 nucleotide sequence: TGTGCCTGGGGGACAGGGGTGTACTACGAGCAGTACTTC. Translation: CAWGTGVYYEQYF.

The chain carries TRBV7-3 and TRBJ1-4; 7 bases fit TRBD1. The CDR3 spans 13 residues. With V trimmed by 5 bases and J by 3 bases, 0 bases remained unmatched. Germline lookup yields CDR1 SGHTA and CDR2 FQGTGA. CDR3 DNA: TGTGCCAGCAGCCAGGGGGCTAATGAAAAACTGTTTTTT. Translation gives CASSQGANEKLFF.

The chain carries TRBV14 and TRBJ2-1, with a possible D match to TRBD2 (6 bases). The V end lost 2 bases, the J end lost 2 bases, and 13 bases lay between the germline ends. Germline assignment: CDR1 SGHDN and CDR2 FVKESK. There are 16 residues in the CDR3. The CDR3 nucleotides are TGTGCCAGCAGCCAATTACTAGCAGGAGCCTACAATGAGCAGTTCTTC. It specifies CASSQLLAGAYNEQFF.

The V gene is TRBV6-5, the J gene TRBJ2-3; D is perhaps TRBD2 (5 bases). With 10 bases removed from V and 4 bases from J, the gap between germline ends came to 15 bases. CDR3 length: 13 amino acids. The germline V gene encodes CDR1 MNHEY and CDR2 SVGAGI. CDR3: CATANRRADTQYF. CDR3 coding DNA: TGTGCCACCGCTAATAGGCGGGCAGATACGCAGTATTTT.

V is TRBV24-1 and J is TRBJ2-1; the match to TRBD2 covers 14 bases. V shed 7 bases, J shed 9 bases, and the junction held 4 bases outside the gene matches. Germline V lookup: CDR1 KGHDR, CDR2 SFDVKD. The CDR3 is made up of 14 amino acids. The chain's CDR3 is CATSLGLAGAEQFF. In nucleotides, the CDR3 is TGTGCCACCAGCCTGGGACTAGCGGGAGCTGAGCAGTTCTTC.

The chain couples TRBV5-1 to TRBJ1-4; 7 nucleotides match TRBD1. Germline CDR1 is SGHRS and CDR2 is YFSETQ. V dropped 4 bases and J dropped 7; count of bases not matched to a gene: 13. The CDR3 has 16 residues. The CDR3 coding sequence is TGCGCCAGCAGCCTACTGGGGGCAGGGGGTTTTGAAAAACTGTTTTTT. It encodes CASSLLGAGGFEKLFF.

The V call is TRBV2, the J call TRBJ1-1, with 7 bases that match TRBD1. The germline V gene encodes CDR1 SNHLY and CDR2 FYNNEI. The ends lost 8 bases at V and 1 base at J; junction bases unmatched: 1. The CDR3 has 12 residues. DNA for the CDR3: TGTGCCAGCGGGACAGAGAACACTGAAGCTTTCTTT. Its translation is CASGTENTEAFF.

This chain links TRBV6-2 or TRBV6-3 with TRBJ1-2; TRBD1 aligns across 7 bases. This CDR3 region has 14 residues. Looked up from germline, CDR1 is MNHEY and CDR2 is SVGEGT. The V segment lost 0 bases and the J segment 8 bases; nucleotides outside the gene matches: 6. Here the CDR3 reads CASSYSRTGGGYTF. DNA for the CDR3: TGTGCCAGCAGTTACTCGAGGACAGGAGGGGGCTACACCTTC.

The genes are TRBV7-2 and TRBJ2-1; TRBD2 is a possible D gene (5 bases). CDR1 is SGHTA and CDR2 is FQGNSA in the germline V gene. The length of the CDR3 is 16 residues. Trimming stripped 5 bases from V and 4 bases from J, with 18 bases between. DNA for the CDR3: TGTGCCAGCAGCCGGGAATTCTCCCCGGGATACAATGAGCAGTTCTTC. This sequence encodes CASSREFSPGYNEQFF.

The chain combines TRBV28 with TRBJ2-3, with TRBD2 matching over 8 bases. This CDR3 is 14 amino acids long. The V and J ends lost 7 bases and 0 bases, in that order; junction bases with no gene match: 3. In germline, CDR1 is MDHEN, CDR2 SYDVKM. In nucleotides, the CDR3 is TGTGCCAGCAATCGGGGGGGTAGCACAGATACGCAGTATTTT. Its protein is CASNRGGSTDTQYF.

The chain combines TRBV20-1 with TRBJ1-5; perhaps TRBD1 as D (5 bases). CDR3 length: 10 amino acids. The germline V gene encodes CDR1 DFQATT and CDR2 SNEGSKA (reference sequence). The CDR3 coding sequence is TGCAGGGGTACTCAGGGGCCCCAGCATTTT. Translated: CRGTQGPQHF.

V gene TRBV18 combines with J gene TRBJ2-4; 10 bases fit TRBD1. This CDR3 has 17 residues. Germline V gives CDR1 KGHSH, CDR2 LQKENI. V shed 3 bases, J shed 6 bases, and the junction held 11 bases outside the gene matches. CDR3 nucleotides: TGTGCCAGCTCACCCCCGGACAGGGGGATTTTTGGAAACATTCAGTACTTC. Encoded protein: CASSPPDRGIFGNIQYF.

This chain uses TRBV29-1 with TRBJ1-2; 9 bases fit TRBD1. Germline assignment: CDR1 SQVTM and CDR2 ANQGSEA. V shed 5 bases, J shed 2 bases, and the junction held 9 bases outside the gene matches. The CDR3 contains 15 residues. CDR3 sequence reads: CSVPTRTGANYGYTF. CDR3 DNA: TGCAGCGTTCCTACCAGGACAGGGGCGAACTATGGCTACACCTTC.

The chain links TRBV30 to TRBJ2-3; D perhaps matches TRBD2 (7 bases). V dropped 2 bases and J dropped 4 bases, with 16 bases sitting between them. Looked up from germline, CDR1 is GTSNPN and CDR2 is SVGIG (reference sequence). This CDR3 has 15 residues. CDR3 protein: CAWSRGRGNADTQYF. The CDR3, as DNA: TGTGCCTGGAGTAGGGGGAGGGGCAACGCAGATACGCAGTATTTT. Full variable domain (remainder filled in from reference TRBV30 and TRBJ2-3): SQTIHQWPATLVQPVGSPLSLECTVEGTSNPNLYWYRQAAGRGLQLLFYSVGIGQISSEVPQNLSASRPQDRQFILSSKKLLLSDSGFYLCAWSRGRGNADTQYFGPGTRLTVL.

The chain's CDR3 is CASTGGYTQYF. The CDR3 coding sequence is TGTGCCAGCACAGGGGGGTATACGCAGTATTTT. The chain joins TRBV12-3 or TRBV12-4 to TRBJ2-3; TRBD1 is a possible D gene (7 bases). The CDR3 is made up of 11 amino acids. Trimming removed 7 bases at V and 7 bases at J, with 9 bases between.

V gene TRBV27 combines with J gene TRBJ2-2; TRBD2 matches at 9 bases. Unmatched junction bases numbered 8, after V lost 5 bases and J lost 4 bases. Per germline, CDR1 MNHEY and CDR2 SMNVEV (reference sequence). This CDR3 is 16 amino acids long. The CDR3 DNA reads TGTGCCAGCAGTCCGGCAGCGGGAGGAGGCACCGGGGAGCTGTTTTTT. It encodes CASSPAAGGGTGELFF.

On this clone itself: A much larger clone differs by one base, so this may be a read error. Other DNA variants within this sample encode the same CDR3. The CDR3 DNA is TGTGCCAGCAGTTCAGGGGAGACCCAGTACTTC. It yields the protein CASSSGETQYF. The J gene is TRBJ2-5, the V gene TRBV12-3 or TRBV12-4, with a tentative D call TRBD1 (5 bases). Trimming took 4 bases from V and 5 from J, leaving 5 bases between them. The CDR3 covers 11 residues.